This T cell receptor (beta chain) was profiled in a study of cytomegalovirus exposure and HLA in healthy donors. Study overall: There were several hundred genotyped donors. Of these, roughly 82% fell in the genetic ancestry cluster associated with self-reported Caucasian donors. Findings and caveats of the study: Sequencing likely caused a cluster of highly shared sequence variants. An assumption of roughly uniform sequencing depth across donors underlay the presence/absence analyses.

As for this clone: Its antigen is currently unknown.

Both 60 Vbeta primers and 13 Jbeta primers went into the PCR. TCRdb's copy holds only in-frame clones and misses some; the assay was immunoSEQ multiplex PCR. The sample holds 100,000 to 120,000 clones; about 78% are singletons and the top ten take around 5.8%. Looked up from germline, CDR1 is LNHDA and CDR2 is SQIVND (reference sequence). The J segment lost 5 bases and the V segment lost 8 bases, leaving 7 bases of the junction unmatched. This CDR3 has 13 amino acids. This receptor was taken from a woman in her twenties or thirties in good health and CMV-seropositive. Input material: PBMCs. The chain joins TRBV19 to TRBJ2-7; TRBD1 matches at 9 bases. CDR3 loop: CASVNGQGNEQYF. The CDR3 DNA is TGTGCCAGTGTAAACGGACAGGGGAACGAGCAGTACTTC.